The 32 T cell receptor beta chains below all came from one sample that was sequenced in a study of spatial heterogeneity in lung cancer. Time point noted: sample taken at primary tumor resection. Sequencing was performed on whole RNA extracted from tumor and nontumor lung tissue, or from frozen PBMC, and the material was left unsorted. TCRdb reprocessed the 5' RACE reads via MiXCR and lists one record per CDR3 protein. There are 40,000 to 45,000 distinct CDR3 sequences in the sample; approximately 7% occur only once, and roughly two fifths lies in the top ten. The sample in question was PBMCs, obtained at surgery. These receptor sequences come from a female donor with early-stage non-small cell lung cancer.

This clonotype was detected many times. The chain carries TRBV5-1 and TRBJ2-6; D is unresolved. The germline V and J ends were trimmed by 2 bases and 0 bases, with 9 bases remaining between them. CDR3 size: 16 residues. In germline, CDR1 is SGHRS, CDR2 YFSETQ. CDR3 DNA sequence: TGCGCCAGCAGCTTTGAAGGGCACTCTGGGGCCAACGTCCTGACTTTC. Its translation is CASSFEGHSGANVLTF. Looking up the rest from reference TRBV5-1 and TRBJ2-6 gives the full variable domain: KAGVTQTPRYLIKTRGQQVTLSCSPISGHRSVSWYQQTPGQGLQFLFEYFSETQRNKGNFPGRFSGRQFSNSRSEMNVSTLELGDSALYLCASSFEGHSGANVLTFGAGSRLTVL.

This clonotype appeared a few times. One end of the junction varies from germline; a read error may be responsible. The chain carries TRBV18 and TRBJ1-2; 10 nucleotides agree with TRBD1. In germline, CDR1 is KGHSH, CDR2 LQKENI. The CDR3 sequence is 15 residues long. The CDR3, as DNA: TGTGCCAACTCACCCTTCCACGGGACAGGGGATGGCTACACCTTC. Translated: CANSPFHGTGDGYTF.

This clonotype came up many times. V and J are TRBV10-3 and TRBJ2-3, with 12 bases fitting TRBD1. CDR3 length: 16 amino acids. J lost 4 bases, V lost 8 bases, and 10 bases had no gene match. Germline CDR1 is ENHRY and CDR2 is SYGVKD. The CDR3 sequence: CAISDPGQGAADTQYF. The CDR3 DNA reads as TGTGCCATCTCGGACCCGGGACAGGGGGCGGCAGATACGCAGTATTTT.

This clonotype was recorded many times. The rearrangement uses TRBV6-6 and TRBJ2-1, with 13 nucleotides matching TRBD2. The CDR3 covers 16 residues. V lost 6 bases, J lost 4 bases, and 6 bases stayed unmatched. CDR1 and CDR2 (germline): MNHNY, SVGAGI (reference sequence). CDR3 sequence: CASRALAGGKYNEQFF. CDR3 coding DNA: TGTGCCAGCAGGGCACTAGCGGGGGGGAAATACAATGAGCAGTTCTTC.

This clonotype was seen a handful of times. The V gene is TRBV7-9, the J gene TRBJ2-2, with D maybe TRBD1 (6 bases). Germline V gene lookup returns CDR1 SEHNR and CDR2 FQNEAQ (reference sequence). Between the trimmed V and J ends, which lost 3 bases and 2 bases, there was a span of 10 bases. The CDR3 loop spans 15 amino acids. The CDR3: CASSLGATNTGELFF. For the CDR3, the DNA is TGTGCCAGCAGCTTGGGGGCAACTAACACCGGGGAGCTGTTTTTT. The whole variable domain, filled in from reference TRBV7-9 and TRBJ2-2, reads DTGVSQNPRHKITKRGQNVTFRCDPISEHNRLYWYRQTLGQGPEFLTYFQNEAQLEKSRLLSDRFSAERPKGSFSTLEIQRTEQGDSAMYLCASSLGATNTGELFFGEGSRLTVL.

This clonotype was found many times. The chain couples TRBV10-2 to TRBJ2-7; 12 nucleotides line up with TRBD1. The J segment lost 3 bases and the V segment lost 4 bases, leaving 4 bases of the junction unmatched. Germline V gene data show CDR1 as WSHSY and CDR2 as SAAADI. The CDR3 spans 15 residues. The CDR3 is CASSAGQGAHYEQYF. The CDR3 nucleotides are TGCGCCAGCAGTGCGGGACAGGGGGCCCACTACGAGCAGTACTTC.

This clonotype was picked up many times. This rearrangement joins TRBV12-3 or TRBV12-4 to TRBJ2-7; 9 bases are a match to TRBD2. The V gene end was trimmed by 5 bases and the J gene end by 4 bases; junction bases not matched to a gene: 12. This CDR3 has 16 residues. The CDR3 reads CASSPPRGGLNYEQYF. The DNA of the CDR3 is TGTGCCAGCAGTCCCCCGCGGGGGGGGCTTAATTACGAGCAGTACTTC.

This clonotype was observed a handful of times. The chain uses TRBV20-1 and TRBJ1-5, with D possibly TRBD1 on 6 matching bases. Germline-derived CDR1 and CDR2 are DFQATT and SNEGSKA (reference sequence). V gave up 2 bases and J gave up 5 bases, with 13 bases separating them. The CDR3 is 14 amino acids. CDR3 residues: CSARPKGGYQPQHF. The CDR3 DNA sequence: TGCAGTGCTAGACCGAAGGGGGGTTATCAGCCCCAGCATTTT.

This clonotype was detected many times. The gene calls are TRBV6-5 and TRBJ1-1, with D maybe TRBD1 (6 bases). V lost 6 bases, J lost 7 bases, and 21 bases lay in between. Per the germline V gene, CDR1 is MNHEY and CDR2 is SVGAGI. This CDR3 has 15 residues. This CDR3 reads CASSHEFRTALEAFF. The CDR3 DNA is TGTGCCAGCAGCCACGAATTCCGGACAGCTCTTGAAGCTTTCTTT.

Here the CDR3 reads CASSFPPGGSPLHF. Written as DNA, the CDR3 is TGTGCCAGCAGTTTCCCTCCCGGGGGTTCACCCCTCCACTTT. The genes are TRBV12-3 or TRBV12-4 and TRBJ1-6; weak D call: TRBD1 (5 bases). V was clipped by 3 bases and J by 9 bases, with 12 bases between them. The CDR3 spans 14 residues.

This clonotype showed up many times. CDR3 sequence reads: CASSLRGMDTQYF. Here the CDR3 DNA reads TGTGCCAGCAGCTTACGGGGGATGGATACGCAGTATTTT. This chain joins TRBV7-3 and TRBJ2-3; perhaps TRBD2 as D (6 bases). V was cut by 2 bases and J by 6 bases, with 9 bases left in between. Germline CDR1 reads SGHTA; CDR2 reads FQGTGA. CDR3 length: 13 residues.

This clonotype came up many times. The chain is built from TRBV30 and TRBJ2-6; 11 positions match TRBD2. The CDR3 loop spans 21 amino acids. V shed 5 bases, J shed 0 bases, and the junction held 18 bases outside the gene matches. The germline CDR1 and CDR2 sequences are GTSNPN and SVGIG (reference sequence). The CDR3 here is CAWRSTGRLGLAGSGANVLTF. CDR3 bases: TGTGCCTGGCGCTCGACAGGGAGGCTTGGACTAGCGGGCTCTGGGGCCAACGTCCTGACTTTC. Based on the CDR3 plus reference TRBV30 and TRBJ2-6, the full variable domain is SQTIHQWPATLVQPVGSPLSLECTVEGTSNPNLYWYRQAAGRGLQLLFYSVGIGQISSEVPQNLSASRPQDRQFILSSKKLLLSDSGFYLCAWRSTGRLGLAGSGANVLTFGAGSRLTVL.

As concerns this clonotype: With a much larger clone just one base away, this may be a read error. The chain employs TRBV28 and TRBJ2-7, with TRBD1 matching 8 bases. Germline-derived CDR1 and CDR2 are MDHEN and SYDVKM. This CDR3 region has 13 residues. The DNA of the CDR3 is TGTGCCAGCAGAAACGACAGGGGCTACGAGCGGTACTTC. Its translation: CASRNDRGYERYF. The whole variable domain, filled in from reference TRBV28 and TRBJ2-7, reads DVKVTQSSRYLVKRTGEKVFLECVQDMDHENMFWYRQDPGLGLRLIYFSYDVKMKEKGDIPEGYSVSREKKERFSLILESASTNQTSMYLCASRNDRGYERYFGPGTRLTVT.

This clonotype was seen at least ten times. J is TRBJ2-5 and V is TRBV15, with 13 nucleotides matching TRBD2. This CDR3 is built from 14 residues. Trimming took 5 bases from V and 5 from J; bases not matched to a gene: 2. CDR1 is LNHNV, CDR2 YYDKDF, per germline (reference sequence). CDR3 residues: CATSQLAGGETQYF. CDR3 bases: TGTGCCACCAGCCAACTAGCGGGGGGGGAGACCCAGTACTTC.

The sample holds a few counts of this clonotype. In DNA form, the CDR3 reads TGTGCCACCAGTGATTGGGGGACAGATACGCAGTATTTT. This translates into CATSDWGTDTQYF. The chain combines TRBV24-1 with TRBJ2-3, with D perhaps TRBD1 or TRBD2 (5 bases each). Between the trimmed V and J ends, which lost 2 bases and 3 bases, there was a span of 5 bases. The CDR3 is 13 amino acids. Germline CDR1 and CDR2: KGHDR and SFDVKD.

This clonotype was seen at least ten times. This sequence joins TRBV7-9 and TRBJ2-2; D might be TRBD2 (6 bases). The V gene lost 11 bases and the J gene lost 10 bases, with 20 bases spanning the gap. CDR3 length: 13 residues. Germline lookup yields CDR1 SEHNR and CDR2 FQNEAQ (reference sequence). CDR3 amino acids: CASPYGGFEELFF. The CDR3 DNA is TGTGCCTCTCCCTATGGGGGGTTCGAGGAGCTGTTTTTT. The whole variable domain, filled in from reference TRBV7-9 and TRBJ2-2, reads DTGVSQNPRHKITKRGQNVTFRCDPISEHNRLYWYRQTLGQGPEFLTYFQNEAQLEKSRLLSDRFSAERPKGSFSTLEIQRTEQGDSAMYLCASPYGGFEELFFGEGSRLTVL.

This clonotype was detected many times. The chain links TRBV4-1 to TRBJ1-1, with D uncertain. The CDR3 runs to 16 residues. V was cut by 2 bases and J by 0 bases, with 13 bases left in between. Looked up from germline, CDR1 is MGHRA and CDR2 is YSYEKL. CDR3 in DNA: TGCGCCAGCAGCCAATTCGGCCCTCCAATGAACACTGAAGCTTTCTTT. Translating gives CASSQFGPPMNTEAFF.

This clonotype was seen more than once but under ten times. The V gene is TRBV10-1, the J gene TRBJ1-1; a weak D match, TRBD1 (6 bases). CDR1 and CDR2 from the germline V gene are WNHNN and SYGVQD (reference sequence). V was cut by 3 bases and J by 4 bases, with 21 bases left in between. The CDR3 has 17 residues. The chain's CDR3 is CASSDFTGTGASTEAFF. The CDR3 DNA reads TGCGCCAGCAGTGACTTTACAGGGACGGGGGCAAGCACTGAAGCTTTCTTT.

This clonotype came up many times. The V gene is TRBV20-1, the J gene TRBJ2-5; 9 positions agree with TRBD2. V was clipped by 1 base and J by 5 bases; unmatched bases: 8. Germline V lookup: CDR1 DFQATT, CDR2 SNEGSKA (reference sequence). The CDR3 has 15 residues. The CDR3 here is CSARGVAGVLETQYF. CDR3 coding DNA: TGCAGTGCTAGAGGGGTAGCGGGGGTTTTGGAGACCCAGTACTTC.

This clonotype counts as large. The J gene is TRBJ1-1, the V gene TRBV7-8; D is ambiguous. From germline, CDR1 is SGHVS and CDR2 FQNEAQ. The CDR3 totals 16 residues. V lost 3 bases and J lost 1, with 15 bases in between. CDR3 DNA: TGTGCCAGCAGCTTTACTACACGTAATGAGAACACTGAAGCTTTCTTT. This translates into CASSFTTRNENTEAFF.

There are a few counts of this clonotype. The chain has TRBV4-1 and TRBJ2-4; D may correspond to TRBD1 or TRBD2 (6 bases each). This CDR3 is 15 amino acids long. Trimming removed 0 bases from V and 1 base from J, with 7 bases in between. The germline gives CDR1 MGHRA, CDR2 YSYEKL. The DNA of the CDR3 is TGCGCCAGCAGCCAAGAAGGGGGGGCCAAAAACATTCAGTACTTC. Translating it yields CASSQEGGAKNIQYF.

The V gene is TRBV5-5, the J gene TRBJ1-5; tentative D call: TRBD1 (5 bases). Trimming left V 1 base short and J 3 bases short, with 14 bases between. Germline V CDR1 and CDR2: SGHKS, YYEKEE (reference sequence). The CDR3 consists of 16 residues. The CDR3 DNA sequence: TGTGCCAGCAGCTTGAGCTGGGGCAGATCCAATCAGCCCCAGCATTTT. It is translated as CASSLSWGRSNQPQHF.

This clonotype came up a few times. The V call is TRBV20-1, the J call TRBJ1-5; 9 nucleotides align to TRBD1. Per the germline V gene, CDR1 is DFQATT and CDR2 is SNEGSKA (reference sequence). The CDR3 is 15 amino acids. The V gene end was trimmed by 3 bases and the J gene end by 0 bases; junction bases not matched to a gene: 3. The CDR3 DNA reads as TGCAGTGCTAGGGGGACAGGGAATAGCAATCAGCCCCAGCATTTT. Encoded protein: CSARGTGNSNQPQHF.

This clonotype was observed at least ten times. This sequence joins TRBV2 and TRBJ1-4, with TRBD1 identical over 8 bases. This CDR3 comprises 14 residues. Looked up from germline, CDR1 is SNHLY and CDR2 is FYNNEI. J was trimmed by 5 bases and V by 5 bases; bases with no gene match: 4. This CDR3 is CASSWDRRNEKLFF. The CDR3 region has the DNA TGTGCCAGCAGTTGGGACAGGCGGAATGAAAAACTGTTTTTT.

This clonotype was picked up many times. The V and J genes are TRBV5-1 and TRBJ1-6; D possibly corresponds to TRBD1 (5 bases). Trimming pared 0 bases from V and 6 bases from J, leaving 13 bases between. The length of the CDR3 is 16 residues. Germline values: CDR1 SGHRS, CDR2 YFSETQ. The CDR3 DNA is TGCGCCAGCAGCTTGGACAGCCCGGGGGGTAATTCACCCCTCCACTTT. It yields the protein CASSLDSPGGNSPLHF.

This clonotype was counted ten times or more. This rearrangement joins TRBV2 to TRBJ2-7; D possibly corresponds to TRBD2 (5 bases). Germline V gene lookup returns CDR1 SNHLY and CDR2 FYNNEI. This CDR3 has 12 amino acids. The V and J ends lost 6 bases and 0 bases respectively, with 6 bases between them. The CDR3 DNA is TGTGCCAGCAGGAGGGACTCCTACGAGCAGTACTTC. It translates to CASRRDSYEQYF.

The table lists this clonotype with a few counts. The J gene is TRBJ1-4, the V gene TRBV9, with a weak D call TRBD1 (6 bases). Per the germline V gene, CDR1 is SGDLS and CDR2 is YYNGEE. Trimming removed 0 bases at V and 8 bases at J, with 11 bases between. The CDR3 totals 14 residues. The CDR3 DNA is TGTGCCAGCAGCGTAGACACTCAGGGGGAAAAACTGTTTTTT. It translates to CASSVDTQGEKLFF.

This clonotype was observed once. The chain employs TRBV5-1 and TRBJ2-3, with D perhaps given as TRBD1 or TRBD2 (5 bases each). This CDR3 spans 13 amino acids. Germline V gives CDR1 SGHRS, CDR2 YFSETQ. V was clipped by 4 bases and J by 4 bases, with 10 bases between them. The CDR3 sequence: CASSDGASDTQYF. CDR3 nucleotides: TGCGCCAGCAGCGACGGGGCCTCAGATACGCAGTATTTT.

The chain couples TRBV6-6 to TRBJ2-2, with TRBD1 matching 10 bases. Germline CDR1 reads MNHNY; CDR2 reads SVGAGI (reference sequence). This CDR3 spans 16 amino acids. Losses at the gene ends were 3 bases for V and 5 bases for J; bases not matched to a gene: 6. CDR3 in amino acids: CASSYRGQGRTGELFF. The CDR3 DNA sequence: TGTGCCAGCAGTTATAGGGGACAGGGGAGGACCGGGGAGCTGTTTTTT.

This clonotype was counted many times. V is TRBV7-9 and J is TRBJ2-5; D is perhaps TRBD1 (6 bases). Germline V gene data show CDR1 as SEHNR and CDR2 as FQNEAQ (reference sequence). The CDR3 covers 16 residues. V lost 3 bases to trimming and J lost 2 bases, with 16 bases between them. DNA for the CDR3: TGTGCCAGCAGCTTCGGGTCAGGGGACGGACAAGAGACCCAGTACTTC. It yields the protein CASSFGSGDGQETQYF.

This clonotype was observed at least ten times. In nucleotides, the CDR3 is TGCGCCAGCAGCTCCGCGGGTCCCACAGATACGCAGTATTTT. It yields the protein CASSSAGPTDTQYF. This chain joins TRBV5-1 and TRBJ2-3, with a tentative D call TRBD2 (5 bases). The V end was cut by 3 bases, the J end by 2 bases, with 10 bases between. Per germline, CDR1 SGHRS and CDR2 YFSETQ. The CDR3 is 14 amino acids.

This clonotype was observed many times. The CDR3 DNA reads as TGTGCCACCAGTTCTCAGGCCGGGGAGCTGTTTTTT. As protein: CATSSQAGELFF. The chain recombines TRBV24-1 with TRBJ2-2; D gene unclear. Trimming took off 6 bases at V and 6 bases at J, with 7 bases between the two ends. Germline V gives CDR1 KGHDR, CDR2 SFDVKD. The CDR3 consists of 12 residues.